This record covers a single TCR beta chain. The data derive from a study of control samples from healthy donors and cancer patients. Germline-derived CDR1 and CDR2 are MDHEN and SYDVKM. Trimming stripped 7 bases from V and 1 base from J, with 13 bases between. The length of the CDR3 is 14 residues. Here immunoSEQ multiplex PCR was the method, and the copy in TCRdb shows in-frame clones only, minus some. The table has around 110,000 clones, roughly 93% seen once. This chain joins TRBV28 and TRBJ1-1; a possible D gene is TRBD1 (5 bases). Sequencing was carried out using blood. This receptor was taken from a young man in good health. The CDR3 nucleotides are TGTGCCAGCACCGTCGGGGCCCCGAACACTGAAGCTTTCTTT. This encodes CASTVGAPNTEAFF.